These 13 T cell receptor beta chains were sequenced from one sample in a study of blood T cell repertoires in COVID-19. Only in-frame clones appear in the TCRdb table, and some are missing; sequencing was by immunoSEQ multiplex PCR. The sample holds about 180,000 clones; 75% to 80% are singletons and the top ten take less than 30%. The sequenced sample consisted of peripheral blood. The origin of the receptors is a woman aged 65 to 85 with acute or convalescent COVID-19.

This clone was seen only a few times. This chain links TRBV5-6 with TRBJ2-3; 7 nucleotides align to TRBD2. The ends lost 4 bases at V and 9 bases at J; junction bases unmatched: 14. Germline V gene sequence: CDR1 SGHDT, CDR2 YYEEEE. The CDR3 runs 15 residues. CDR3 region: CASSEGGTPLRTQYF. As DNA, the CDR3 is TGTGCCAGCAGCGAGGGAGGGACCCCCCTTAGGACGCAGTATTTT.

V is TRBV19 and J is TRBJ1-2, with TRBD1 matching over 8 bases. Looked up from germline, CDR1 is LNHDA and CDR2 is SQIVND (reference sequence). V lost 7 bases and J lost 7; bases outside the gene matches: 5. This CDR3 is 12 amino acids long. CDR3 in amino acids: CASNDRGFGYTF. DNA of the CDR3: TGTGCCAGTAATGACAGGGGTTTTGGCTACACCTTC.

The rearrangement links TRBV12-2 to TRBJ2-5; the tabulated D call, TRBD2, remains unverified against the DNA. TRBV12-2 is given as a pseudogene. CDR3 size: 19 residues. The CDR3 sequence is CASRLARLAGGYPKETQYF. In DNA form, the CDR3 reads TGTGCAAGTCGCTTAGCGAGGCTAGCGGGAGGTTACCCTAAGGAGACCCAGTACTTC.

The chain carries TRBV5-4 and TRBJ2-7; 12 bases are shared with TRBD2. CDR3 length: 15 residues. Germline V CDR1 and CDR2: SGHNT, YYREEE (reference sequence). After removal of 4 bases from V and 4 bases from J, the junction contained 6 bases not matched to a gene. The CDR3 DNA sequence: TGTGCCAGCAGCATACGGACTAGCGGGAATTACGAGCAGTACTTC. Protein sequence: CASSIRTSGNYEQYF.

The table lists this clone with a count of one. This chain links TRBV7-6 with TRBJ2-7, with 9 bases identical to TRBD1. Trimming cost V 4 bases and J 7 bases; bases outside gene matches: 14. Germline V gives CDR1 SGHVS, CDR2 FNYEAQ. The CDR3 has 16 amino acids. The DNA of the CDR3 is TGTGCCAGCAGCTCCCTTCCGGGACAGGGTCGGTCAGAGCAGTACTTC. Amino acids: CASSSLPGQGRSEQYF.

The CDR3 nucleotides are TGCGCCAGCAGCCAAGGACTAGCGGGAGTTTCGGAGACCCAGTACTTC. Its translation is CASSQGLAGVSETQYF. This chain connects TRBV5-1 to TRBJ2-5; 13 bases map to TRBD2. The V segment lost 4 bases and the J segment 5 bases; nucleotides outside the gene matches: 8. Germline V lookup: CDR1 SGHRS, CDR2 YFSETQ. The CDR3 loop spans 16 amino acids. Filled out from reference TRBV5-1 and TRBJ2-5, the complete variable domain reads KAGVTQTPRYLIKTRGQQVTLSCSPISGHRSVSWYQQTPGQGLQFLFEYFSETQRNKGNFPGRFSGRQFSNSRSEMNVSTLELGDSALYLCASSQGLAGVSETQYFGPGTRLLVL.

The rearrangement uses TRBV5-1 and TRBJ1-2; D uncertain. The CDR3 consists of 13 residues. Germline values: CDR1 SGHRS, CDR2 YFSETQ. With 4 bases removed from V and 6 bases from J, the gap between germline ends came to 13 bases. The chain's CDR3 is CASSRDGSHGYTF. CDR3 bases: TGCGCCAGCAGCCGAGACGGGTCTCATGGCTACACCTTC.

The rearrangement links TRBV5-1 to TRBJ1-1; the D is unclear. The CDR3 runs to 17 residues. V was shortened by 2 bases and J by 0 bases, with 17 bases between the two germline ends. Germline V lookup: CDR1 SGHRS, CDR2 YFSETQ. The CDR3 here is CASSFFGGYLVNTEAFF. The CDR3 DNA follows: TGCGCCAGCAGCTTCTTCGGAGGGTATTTGGTGAACACTGAAGCTTTCTTT.

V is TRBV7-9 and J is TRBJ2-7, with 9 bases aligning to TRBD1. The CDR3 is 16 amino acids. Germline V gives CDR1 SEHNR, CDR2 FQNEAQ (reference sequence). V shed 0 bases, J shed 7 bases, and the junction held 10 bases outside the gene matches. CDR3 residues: CASSLAGGQGLGEQYF. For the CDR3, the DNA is TGTGCCAGCAGCTTAGCTGGCGGACAGGGGCTCGGGGAGCAGTACTTC.

CDR3: CASSRQGLVTNEQFF. Here the CDR3 DNA reads TGTGCCAGCAGTAGACAGGGACTGGTGACCAATGAGCAGTTCTTC. The chain has TRBV2 and TRBJ2-1, with D perhaps TRBD1 (7 bases). Trimming removed 5 bases from V and 6 bases from J, with 17 bases in between. Per the germline V gene, CDR1 is SNHLY and CDR2 is FYNNEI. The CDR3 has 15 residues. Based on the CDR3 plus reference TRBV2 and TRBJ2-1, the full variable domain is EPEVTQTPSHQVTQMGQEVILRCVPISNHLYFYWYRQILGQKVEFLVSFYNNEISEKSEIFDDQFSVERPDGSNFTLKIRSTKLEDSAMYFCASSRQGLVTNEQFFGPGTRLTVL.

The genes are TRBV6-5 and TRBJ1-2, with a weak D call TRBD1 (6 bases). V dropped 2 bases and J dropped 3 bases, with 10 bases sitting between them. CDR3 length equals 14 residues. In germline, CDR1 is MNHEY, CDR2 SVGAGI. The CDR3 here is CASSYGRGDYGYTF. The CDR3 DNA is TGTGCCAGCAGTTACGGCAGGGGCGACTATGGCTACACCTTC.

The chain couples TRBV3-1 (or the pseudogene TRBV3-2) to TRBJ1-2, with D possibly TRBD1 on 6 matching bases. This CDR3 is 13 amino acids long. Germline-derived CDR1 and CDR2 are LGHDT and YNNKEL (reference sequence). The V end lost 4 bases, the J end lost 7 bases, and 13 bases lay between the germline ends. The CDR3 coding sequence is TGTGCCAGCAGCCGGGGACATTCGGGTGGCTACACCTTC. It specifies CASSRGHSGGYTF.

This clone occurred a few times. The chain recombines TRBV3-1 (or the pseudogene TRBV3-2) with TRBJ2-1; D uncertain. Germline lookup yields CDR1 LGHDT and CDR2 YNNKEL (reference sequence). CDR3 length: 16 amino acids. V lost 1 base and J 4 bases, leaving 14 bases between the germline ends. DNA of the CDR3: TGTGCCAGCAGCCAAGTCCGTAGTATCACGTACAATGAGCAGTTCTTC. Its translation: CASSQVRSITYNEQFF.